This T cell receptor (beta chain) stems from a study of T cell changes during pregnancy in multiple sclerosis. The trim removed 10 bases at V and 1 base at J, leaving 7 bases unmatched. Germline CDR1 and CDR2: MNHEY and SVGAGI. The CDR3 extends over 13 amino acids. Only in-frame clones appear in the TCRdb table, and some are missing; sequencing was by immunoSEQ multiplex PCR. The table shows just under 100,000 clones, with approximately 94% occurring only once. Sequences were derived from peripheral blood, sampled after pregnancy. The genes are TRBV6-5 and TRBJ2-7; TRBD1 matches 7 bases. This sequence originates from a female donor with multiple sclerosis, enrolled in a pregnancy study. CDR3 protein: CATRQGQSYEQYF. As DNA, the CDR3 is TGTGCCACCCGCCAGGGACAGTCCTACGAGCAGTACTTC.